One TCR beta chain is described in this entry. Germline trimming cut 4 bases from V and 6 bases from J; bases unmatched to any gene: 4. CDR1 and CDR2 (germline): MNHEY, SVGAGI. The CDR3 totals 13 residues. The sample belongs to a study of control samples from healthy donors and cancer patients. Only in-frame clones appear in the TCRdb table, and some are missing; sequencing was by immunoSEQ multiplex PCR. The data show about 51,000 clones, with under 90% seen just once and roughly a tenth held by the top ten. This TCR was recovered from a man aged 65 to 85 in good health. The chain is built from TRBV6-5 and TRBJ2-7, with TRBD2 matching 9 bases. Material for sequencing was blood. DNA of the CDR3: TGTGCCAGCAGTTGGACTAGCGACGGCGAGCAGTACTTC. This codes for CASSWTSDGEQYF.